This T cell receptor beta chain was found in a study of cytomegalovirus exposure and HLA in healthy donors. Study-wide context: Around 200 million T cells yielded 120 million or so unique TCR beta sequences, as an earlier analysis found.

The germline gives CDR1 SNHLY, CDR2 FYNNEI. The CDR3 consists of 19 residues. The V end lost 6 bases, the J end lost 0 bases, and 23 bases lay between the germline ends. The PCR used 60 Vbeta and 13 Jbeta primers. Libraries were prepared by immunoSEQ multiplex PCR; TCRdb keeps only in-frame clonotypes and omits some of them. The data show some 74,000 clones, with around 80% seen just once and 1.1% held by the top ten. This receptor was identified in a male donor in good health and CMV-seronegative. The sample consisted of PBMCs. The V gene is TRBV2, the J gene TRBJ2-2; D might be TRBD2 (6 bases). CDR3 loop: CASRGGVLTSKANTGELFF. The CDR3 DNA is TGTGCCAGCAGAGGAGGGGTCTTGACTAGTAAGGCGAACACCGGGGAGCTGTTTTTT.